What follows is one T cell receptor (beta chain) and its context. The data belong to a study of blood T cell repertoires in COVID-19. Study context: Samples came from the United States, Italy and Spain, spanning acute and convalescent COVID-19. T cells, B-cell-depleted T cells, or PBMCs provided the cDNA or gDNA that served as material.

There are 15 residues in the CDR3. Trimming removed 1 base from V and 7 bases from J; junction bases left unmatched: 8. Germline CDR1 and CDR2: SGHNT and YYREEE (reference sequence). Authors' methods: Cell counts per sample came from amplifying reference gene primers. Data came from immunoSEQ multiplex PCR; TCRdb stores just in-frame clones and leaves some out. V and J calls and clone size are as listed in that table; D and trimming were resolved from the DNA. This repertoire shows 20,000 to 25,000 clones, 89% found once; its top ten account for approximately 24%. The specimen was peripheral blood. V usage is TRBV5-4 and J usage is TRBJ2-7; 10 nucleotides align to TRBD2. The sequence derives from a human donor with active COVID-19. The donor label of this sample is uncertain. For the CDR3, the DNA is TGTGCCAGCAGCTTGACAAGCGGGAGGGCGGGGGAGCAGTACTTC. Its protein product is CASSLTSGRAGEQYF.